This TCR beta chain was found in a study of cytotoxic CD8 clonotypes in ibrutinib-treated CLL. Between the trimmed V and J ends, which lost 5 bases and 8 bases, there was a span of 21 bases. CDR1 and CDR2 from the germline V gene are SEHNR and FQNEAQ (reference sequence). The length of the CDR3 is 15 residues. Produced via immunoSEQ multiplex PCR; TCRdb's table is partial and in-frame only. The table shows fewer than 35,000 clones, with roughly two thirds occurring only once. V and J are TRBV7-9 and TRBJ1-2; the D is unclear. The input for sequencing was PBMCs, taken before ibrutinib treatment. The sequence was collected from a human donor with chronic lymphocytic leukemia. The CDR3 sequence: CASSPRVSAIGGYTF. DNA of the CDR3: TGTGCCAGCAGCCCTAGGGTCTCAGCCATAGGAGGCTACACCTTC.